Below are 18 T cell receptor beta chains sequenced from a single sample in a study of OX40 agonist ivuxolimab in advanced cancers. This table comes from immunoSEQ multiplex PCR, and its TCRdb copy is limited to in-frame clones, with some not included. The table records 70,000 or so clones, roughly 84% of them present only once. The sample in question was CD4+ or CD8+ T cells sorted from blood, obtained in a trial of the OX40 agonist ivuxolimab. All receptors derive from an adult with an advanced solid tumor such as melanoma, head and neck, liver or kidney cancer.

This clone was detected only a few times. The chain uses TRBV19 and TRBJ2-1, with D perhaps TRBD1 or TRBD2 (5 bases each). Germline V gene sequence: CDR1 LNHDA, CDR2 SQIVND (reference sequence). Trimming stripped 5 bases from V and 9 bases from J, with 14 bases between. The CDR3 sequence is 13 residues long. CDR3 sequence: CASSPGTAAEQFF. The CDR3 DNA reads as TGTGCCAGTAGTCCAGGGACCGCTGCTGAGCAGTTCTTC. The variable domain in full, completed from reference TRBV19 and TRBJ2-1, reads DGGITQSPKYLFRKEGQNVTLSCEQNLNHDAMYWYRQDPGQGLRLIYYSQIVNDFQKGDIAEGYSVSREKKESFPLTVTSAQKNPTAFYLCASSPGTAAEQFFGPGTRLTVL.

V and J are TRBV30 and TRBJ1-2; maybe TRBD1 (5 bases). This CDR3 is 13 amino acids long. Germline-derived CDR1 and CDR2 are GTSNPN and SVGIG (reference sequence). Trimming cost V 1 base and J 8 bases, with 14 bases left between them. CDR3 loop: CAWSGTGYGGYTF. Written as DNA, the CDR3 is TGTGCCTGGAGTGGCACAGGATACGGCGGCTACACCTTC.

The rearrangement joins TRBV19 to TRBJ2-1; 11 bases map to TRBD1. After removal of 8 bases from V and 6 bases from J, the junction contained 6 bases not matched to a gene. CDR1 is LNHDA and CDR2 is SQIVND in the germline V gene (reference sequence). The CDR3 runs to 14 residues. CDR3 coding DNA: TGTGCCAGTGGTTCAGGGACAGGGGGCAATGAGCAGTTCTTC. This gives the protein CASGSGTGGNEQFF. Based on the CDR3 plus reference TRBV19 and TRBJ2-1, the full variable domain is DGGITQSPKYLFRKEGQNVTLSCEQNLNHDAMYWYRQDPGQGLRLIYYSQIVNDFQKGDIAEGYSVSREKKESFPLTVTSAQKNPTAFYLCASGSGTGGNEQFFGPGTRLTVL.

This chain joins TRBV18 and TRBJ2-4, with 9 bases that match TRBD1. The germline CDR1 and CDR2 sequences are KGHSH and LQKENI. The CDR3 totals 15 residues. With 4 bases clipped from V and 3 bases from J, the junction kept 4 bases outside the gene matches. The CDR3 region is CASSLGQGLKNIQYF. In DNA form, the CDR3 reads TGTGCCAGCTCACTGGGACAGGGACTCAAAAACATTCAGTACTTC.

The chain links TRBV5-1 to TRBJ2-5; 9 bases agree with TRBD2. Germline V gene sequence: CDR1 SGHRS, CDR2 YFSETQ. With 3 bases clipped from V and 5 bases from J, the junction kept 5 bases outside the gene matches. The CDR3 is 14 amino acids. CDR3 DNA sequence: TGCGCCAGCAGCTCGATAGCGGGGGTGGAGACCCAGTACTTC. As protein: CASSSIAGVETQYF.

The rearrangement links TRBV28 to TRBJ2-3; D is unclear. V lost 5 bases and J 2 bases, leaving 8 bases between the germline ends. Germline V gene sequence: CDR1 MDHEN, CDR2 SYDVKM. This CDR3 is built from 13 residues. The chain's CDR3 is CASSPAATDTQYF. CDR3 DNA: TGTGCCAGCAGTCCCGCGGCCACAGATACGCAGTATTTT.

This rearrangement joins TRBV6-5 to TRBJ2-7, with D possibly being TRBD1 or TRBD2 (5 bases each). This CDR3 spans 14 amino acids. Germline CDR1 MNHEY, CDR2 SVGAGI. Trimming took 2 bases from V and 7 from J, leaving 15 bases between them. This chain's CDR3 is CASSYGDLLGEQYF. DNA of the CDR3: TGTGCCAGCAGTTACGGGGACCTCCTGGGGGAGCAGTACTTC.

Only a few counts were recorded for this clone. This chain links TRBV5-1 with TRBJ2-5; D not certain. The CDR3 sequence is 15 residues long. The V end was cut by 3 bases, the J end by 2 bases, with 14 bases between. Germline V gene sequence: CDR1 SGHRS, CDR2 YFSETQ. The DNA for the CDR3 is TGCGCCAGCAGCTCCCTAGGAACGGAACAAGAGACCCAGTACTTC. As protein: CASSSLGTEQETQYF.

V gene TRBV11-3 combines with J gene TRBJ2-1, with 11 bases matching TRBD2. Germline assignment: CDR1 SGHNT and CDR2 YENEEA. V gave up 5 bases and J gave up 1 base; unmatched junction bases: 16. The CDR3 totals 20 residues. CDR3 sequence: CASSPGSGGVRSRSYNEQFF. The CDR3 DNA follows: TGTGCCAGCAGCCCCGGTAGCGGGGGGGTGAGGTCACGATCCTACAATGAGCAGTTCTTC.

V usage is TRBV19 and J usage is TRBJ1-4; 8 bases map to TRBD1. V lost 2 bases to trimming and J lost 10 bases; unmatched junction nucleotides: 9. Germline V gene lookup returns CDR1 LNHDA and CDR2 SQIVND (reference sequence). The CDR3 totals 15 residues. The CDR3 sequence: CASSIRGQGRVKLFF. As DNA, the CDR3 is TGTGCCAGTAGTATACGAGGACAGGGCCGAGTAAAACTGTTTTTT.

This clone appeared once. The genes are TRBV14 and TRBJ2-7; possibly TRBD1 or TRBD2 for D (5 bases each). V lost 0 bases and J lost 3, with 15 bases in between. CDR1 is SGHDN, CDR2 FVKESK, per germline. There are 16 residues in the CDR3. The CDR3 nucleotides read TGTGCCAGCAGCCAAGATAACTTACGGGACGGCTACGAGCAGTACTTC. It encodes CASSQDNLRDGYEQYF.

The chain carries TRBV4-1 and TRBJ1-6; D is ambiguous. This CDR3 region has 11 residues. Germline V CDR1 and CDR2: MGHRA, YSYEKL. V gave up 11 bases and J gave up 7 bases, with 9 bases separating them. CDR3 sequence (DNA): TGCGCCCGCGGGCTGAATTCACCCCTCCACTTT. Its translation is CARGLNSPLHF.

The chain combines TRBV5-1 with TRBJ2-6, with unresolved D. The CDR3 has 16 amino acids. The ends were cut back, 2 bases at V and 1 base at J, with 10 bases in the middle. Per the germline V gene, CDR1 is SGHRS and CDR2 is YFSETQ. This chain's CDR3 is CASSFSVGSGANVLTF. The CDR3 DNA reads TGCGCCAGCAGCTTCAGCGTTGGTTCTGGGGCCAACGTCCTGACTTTC.

The chain links TRBV27 to TRBJ1-3; TRBD1 agrees at 7 bases. V was pared by 9 bases and J by 6 bases, with 8 bases of the junction left unmatched. CDR1 is MNHEY and CDR2 is SMNVEV in the germline V gene (reference sequence). This CDR3 has 13 residues. The CDR3 is CASTDRVENTIYF. CDR3 nucleotides: TGTGCCAGTACTGACAGGGTCGAAAACACCATATATTTT.

As concerns this clone: This sample also contains other DNA sequences that code for the same CDR3. This sequence joins TRBV7-9 and TRBJ1-2; D not resolved. CDR3 length: 14 residues. The germline CDR1 and CDR2 sequences are SEHNR and FQNEAQ (reference sequence). V shed 2 bases and J shed 8 bases, with 15 bases lying between them. CDR3 loop: CASSLRLTSGGYTF. As DNA, the CDR3 is TGTGCCAGCAGCTTAAGGTTGACTTCTGGAGGCTACACCTTC.

This chain joins TRBV9 and TRBJ1-4; the match to TRBD1 covers 8 bases. CDR3 size: 16 residues. Germline V gives CDR1 SGDLS, CDR2 YYNGEE. V lost 0 bases and J lost 8; bases outside the gene matches: 9. CDR3 residues: CASSVDPNRGFEKLFF. CDR3 DNA: TGTGCCAGCAGCGTAGATCCCAACAGGGGGTTCGAAAAACTGTTTTTT.

This clone has just one count. At the DNA level, this CDR3 is encoded by other sequences in the same sample as well. The chain combines TRBV5-1 with TRBJ2-3; TRBD1 agrees at 8 bases. The CDR3 has 14 amino acids. The junction had 2 bases not matched to a gene; V was cut back by 3 bases and J by 2 bases. Germline V lookup: CDR1 SGHRS, CDR2 YFSETQ. CDR3 nucleotide sequence: TGCGCCAGCAGCTCGGGACAGGCCACAGATACGCAGTATTTT. It codes for CASSSGQATDTQYF. Complete variable domain (other parts from reference TRBV5-1 and TRBJ2-3): KAGVTQTPRYLIKTRGQQVTLSCSPISGHRSVSWYQQTPGQGLQFLFEYFSETQRNKGNFPGRFSGRQFSNSRSEMNVSTLELGDSALYLCASSSGQATDTQYFGPGTRLTVL.

V is TRBV11-2 and J is TRBJ2-3; 10 bases match TRBD2. V lost 1 base, J lost 4 bases, and 5 bases stayed unmatched. There are 16 residues in the CDR3. In germline, CDR1 is SGHAT, CDR2 FQNNGV. The CDR3 nucleotides are TGTGCCAGCAGCTTAGGGACTAGCGGTCTGCCAGATACGCAGTATTTT. Its translation is CASSLGTSGLPDTQYF.